These 26 T cell receptor beta chains share one sample of origin, sequenced in a study of shared clonotypes between healthy human individuals. Libraries were prepared by immunoSEQ multiplex PCR; TCRdb keeps only in-frame clonotypes and omits some of them. In the table there are some 2,100,000 clones, about 94% of which are singletons. Sequencing input: naive CD4+ T cells sorted from blood. Subset defined: CD45RA+ positively selected. Receptors were obtained from a young man in good health.

V usage is TRBV2 and J usage is TRBJ1-1, with D possibly being TRBD1 (5 bases). V was clipped by 3 bases and J by 0 bases, with 11 bases between them. CDR1 and CDR2 from the germline V gene are SNHLY and FYNNEI. The CDR3 spans 15 residues. The CDR3 loop reads CASSDAGALNTEAFF. CDR3 in DNA: TGTGCCAGCAGTGATGCCGGGGCGTTGAACACTGAAGCTTTCTTT.

This clone was recorded only once. The chain joins TRBV5-4 to TRBJ2-7, with 7 bases lining up with TRBD1. Germline V gene data show CDR1 as SGHNT and CDR2 as YYREEE (reference sequence). The V and J ends lost 4 bases and 0 bases, in that order; junction bases with no gene match: 4. CDR3 length: 14 residues. CDR3 in amino acids: CASSERTGSYEQYF. Written as DNA, the CDR3 is TGTGCCAGCAGCGAACGGACAGGCTCCTACGAGCAGTACTTC.

The V and J genes are TRBV5-6 and TRBJ2-1; 11 bases are a match to TRBD1. The CDR3 is 17 amino acids. V lost 1 base to trimming and J lost 7 bases; unmatched junction nucleotides: 10. Germline-derived CDR1 and CDR2 are SGHDT and YYEEEE. CDR3 DNA: TGTGCCAGCAGCTTGCGTACCGCCGGGACAGGGGGTAATGAGCAGTTCTTC. Protein product: CASSLRTAGTGGNEQFF.

V and J are TRBV11-2 and TRBJ2-1, with TRBD2 as a possible D gene (6 bases). CDR3 size: 16 residues. V lost 5 bases, J lost 0 bases, and 14 bases lay in between. The germline V gene has CDR1 SGHAT and CDR2 FQNNGV. The CDR3 DNA reads as TGTGCCAGCAGCCGGAGGGACTCAAGCTCCTACAATGAGCAGTTCTTC. Encoded protein: CASSRRDSSSYNEQFF.

About this clone: The sample contains more than one DNA sequence encoding this CDR3. This chain joins TRBV7-9 and TRBJ2-5; unclear D gene. Germline V lookup: CDR1 SEHNR, CDR2 FQNEAQ (reference sequence). V was trimmed by 1 base and J by 5 bases, leaving 8 bases between them. The length of the CDR3 is 13 residues. CDR3 residues: CASSLVGQETQYF. DNA of the CDR3: TGTGCCAGCAGCTTAGTAGGTCAGGAGACCCAGTACTTC.

The chain combines TRBV28 with TRBJ1-1; D unresolved. V was pared by 4 bases and J by 0 bases, with 9 bases between. The CDR3 sequence is 14 residues long. Per the germline V gene, CDR1 is MDHEN and CDR2 is SYDVKM. The CDR3: CASSYAVMNTEAFF. In DNA, the CDR3 is TGTGCCAGCAGTTACGCGGTAATGAACACTGAAGCTTTCTTT.

The gene calls are TRBV11-2 and TRBJ2-7; TRBD2 is a possible D gene (6 bases). The CDR3 is 15 amino acids. With 0 bases removed from V and 2 bases from J, the gap between germline ends came to 11 bases. Germline V CDR1 and CDR2: SGHAT, FQNNGV. The CDR3 region is CASSLEGRGPYEQYF. Here the CDR3 DNA reads TGTGCCAGCAGCTTAGAGGGGCGGGGTCCCTACGAGCAGTACTTC.

This chain uses TRBV5-1 with TRBJ2-4, with D possibly TRBD1 on 6 matching bases. V was pared by 4 bases and J by 1 base, with 18 bases between. The germline CDR1 and CDR2 sequences are SGHRS and YFSETQ. The CDR3 runs to 17 residues. CDR3 coding DNA: TGCGCCAGCAGCGAGGGGACAACCCCTGGGGCCAAAAACATTCAGTACTTC. Translated: CASSEGTTPGAKNIQYF.

Worth noting for this clone: This specimen includes other DNA sequences encoding the same CDR3. The chain links TRBV5-1 to TRBJ2-7; D is possibly TRBD1 (6 bases). With 0 bases removed from V and 2 bases from J, the gap between germline ends came to 9 bases. Germline V gives CDR1 SGHRS, CDR2 YFSETQ. There are 14 residues in the CDR3. This chain's CDR3 is CASSLDGQPYEQYF. The CDR3 coding sequence is TGCGCCAGCAGCTTGGATGGACAGCCCTACGAGCAGTACTTC.

The chain has TRBV5-4 and TRBJ1-2; possible D gene TRBD1, 5 bases. The CDR3 is 12 residues long. V was clipped by 4 bases and J by 8 bases, with 12 bases between them. CDR1 and CDR2 (germline): SGHNT, YYREEE (reference sequence). The CDR3 reads CASSPRAGGYTF. The CDR3 DNA is TGTGCCAGCAGCCCCAGGGCCGGGGGCTACACCTTC.

This chain links TRBV10-2 with TRBJ2-6; D is perhaps TRBD2 (5 bases). Between the trimmed V and J ends, which lost 8 bases and 1 base, there was a span of 9 bases. This CDR3 region has 14 residues. Germline loops: CDR1 WSHSY, CDR2 SAAADI. For the CDR3, the DNA is TGCGCCAGCCGGGGATCTTCTGGGGCCAACGTCCTGACTTTC. Translated, it gives CASRGSSGANVLTF.

CDR3 protein: CASSPSGLRKYSNQPQHF. The CDR3 DNA reads as TGTGCCAGCAGTCCCTCGGGACTGCGAAAGTATAGCAATCAGCCCCAGCATTTT. The chain couples TRBV28 to TRBJ1-5; the D gene is possibly TRBD1 (5 bases). Germline V lookup: CDR1 MDHEN, CDR2 SYDVKM. This CDR3 has 18 residues. The germline V and J ends were trimmed by 5 bases and 0 bases, with 20 bases remaining between them. Drawing the rest from reference TRBV28 and TRBJ1-5, the complete variable domain is DVKVTQSSRYLVKRTGEKVFLECVQDMDHENMFWYRQDPGLGLRLIYFSYDVKMKEKGDIPEGYSVSREKKERFSLILESASTNQTSMYLCASSPSGLRKYSNQPQHFGDGTRLSIL.

V and J are TRBV7-9 and TRBJ1-3; no clear D gene. This CDR3 is built from 14 residues. V lost 7 bases and J lost 0, with 10 bases in between. CDR1 and CDR2 from the germline V gene are SEHNR and FQNEAQ (reference sequence). CDR3 protein: CASTYSNSGNTIYF. DNA of the CDR3: TGTGCCAGCACCTACAGTAACTCTGGAAACACCATATATTTT.

The chain recombines TRBV27 with TRBJ1-2, with D uncertain. V lost 5 bases to trimming and J lost 4 bases, with 14 bases between them. This CDR3 region has 14 residues. Germline lookup yields CDR1 MNHEY and CDR2 SMNVEV (reference sequence). DNA of the CDR3: TGTGCCAGCAGTCGTAAAGGAAGTAGCTATGGCTACACCTTC. It is translated as CASSRKGSSYGYTF.

The rearrangement links TRBV10-1 to TRBJ1-3, with D maybe TRBD1 (6 bases). The CDR3 totals 14 residues. Looked up from germline, CDR1 is WNHNN and CDR2 is SYGVQD (reference sequence). V lost 9 bases and J lost 0, with 12 bases in between. The CDR3 reads CASSQGVSGNTIYF. CDR3 nucleotide sequence: TGCGCCAGTTCACAGGGAGTCTCTGGAAACACCATATATTTT.

The genes are TRBV9 and TRBJ2-5, with D unclear. V was trimmed by 0 bases and J by 0 bases, leaving 3 bases between them. From germline, CDR1 is SGDLS and CDR2 YYNGEE. There are 13 residues in the CDR3. In DNA, the CDR3 is TGTGCCAGCAGCGTAGTAGACCAAGAGACCCAGTACTTC. Encoded protein: CASSVVDQETQYF. The full variable domain, with the rest looked up from reference TRBV9 and TRBJ2-5, is DSGVTQTPKHLITATGQRVTLRCSPRSGDLSVYWYQQSLDQGLQFLIQYYNGEERAKGNILERFSAQQFPDLHSELNLSSLELGDSALYFCASSVVDQETQYFGPGTRLLVL.

The V call is TRBV7-8, the J call TRBJ1-2, with D tentatively TRBD1 (5 bases). The V end was cut by 8 bases, the J end by 11 bases, with 24 bases between. The length of the CDR3 is 14 residues. Looked up from germline, CDR1 is SGHVS and CDR2 is FQNEAQ. CDR3: CASGAVSGTGSYTF. CDR3 DNA: TGTGCCAGCGGAGCCGTCTCGGGGACCGGTTCGTACACCTTC. The entire variable domain, with the rest obtained from reference TRBV7-8 and TRBJ1-2, is as follows: GAGVSQSPRYKVAKRGQDVALRCDPISGHVSLFWYQQALGQGPEFLTYFQNEAQLDKSGLPSDRFFAERPEGSVSTLKIQRTQQEDSAVYLCASGAVSGTGSYTFGSGTRLTVV.

The chain uses TRBV6-1 and TRBJ1-2; D possibly corresponds to TRBD1 (5 bases). The CDR3 has 13 residues. In germline, CDR1 is MNHNS, CDR2 SASEGT. Between the trimmed V and J ends, which lost 2 bases and 7 bases, there was a span of 11 bases. The CDR3 bases are TGTGCCAGCAGTGAATTACGGGGGGGTGGCTACACCTTC. Translation: CASSELRGGGYTF.

Here the CDR3 reads CASSLVLGQPQHF. The DNA of the CDR3 is TGTGCCAGCAGCTTAGTTCTGGGTCAGCCCCAGCATTTT. The chain links TRBV7-8 to TRBJ1-5; D not resolved. This CDR3 is 13 amino acids long. Trimming took 1 base from V and 6 from J, leaving 7 bases between them. Per germline, CDR1 SGHVS and CDR2 FQNEAQ.

The V call is TRBV7-2, the J call TRBJ2-2; D is unresolved. The V end lost 6 bases, the J end lost 6 bases, and 14 bases lay between the germline ends. Germline CDR1 reads SGHTA; CDR2 reads FQGNSA. This CDR3 comprises 14 residues. CDR3 sequence: CASRTVVAPGELFF. The CDR3 nucleotides are TGTGCCAGCAGGACCGTAGTGGCTCCCGGGGAGCTGTTTTTT.

This chain joins TRBV6-6 and TRBJ2-7, with 10 bases lining up with TRBD2. Germline V gene data show CDR1 as MNHNY and CDR2 as SVGAGI (reference sequence). CDR3 length: 16 amino acids. After removal of 3 bases from V and 7 bases from J, the junction contained 12 bases not matched to a gene. The CDR3 loop is CASSYIRLAGEGEQYF. In nucleotides, the CDR3 is TGTGCCAGCAGTTATATTCGGCTAGCGGGAGAGGGTGAGCAGTACTTC.

The rearrangement joins TRBV2 to TRBJ2-7; tentatively, D is TRBD2 (5 bases). This CDR3 region has 13 residues. In germline, CDR1 is SNHLY, CDR2 FYNNEI. Trimming took off 6 bases at V and 3 bases at J, with 12 bases between the two ends. For the CDR3, the DNA is TGTGCCAGCAGCGCGGGCCGGTACTACGAGCAGTACTTC. Translated, it gives CASSAGRYYEQYF.

J is TRBJ2-1 and V is TRBV29-1; TRBD2 matches 9 bases. CDR3 length: 15 amino acids. Looked up from germline, CDR1 is SQVTM and CDR2 is ANQGSEA. Trimming cost V 4 bases and J 6 bases; bases outside gene matches: 10. CDR3: CSVAFGGRGSNEQFF. In DNA form, the CDR3 reads TGCAGCGTTGCGTTTGGCGGGAGGGGAAGCAATGAGCAGTTCTTC.

The chain carries TRBV11-2 and TRBJ1-2; D gene uncertain. This CDR3 has 13 residues. The V end lost 3 bases, the J end lost 4 bases, and 9 bases lay between the germline ends. CDR1 is SGHAT and CDR2 is FQNNGV in the germline V gene. The CDR3 nucleotides are TGTGCCAGCAGCTTGACGGGTCTCTATGGCTACACCTTC. Translating it yields CASSLTGLYGYTF.

This chain joins TRBV5-6 and TRBJ2-2; D is unresolved. In germline, CDR1 is SGHDT, CDR2 YYEEEE. The CDR3 is 16 amino acids. Trimming removed 7 bases from V and 1 base from J, with 17 bases in between. The CDR3 nucleotides read TGTGCCAGCCGGAATACGAACAGAGGGAACACCGGGGAGCTGTTTTTT. As protein: CASRNTNRGNTGELFF.

This sequence joins TRBV6-5 and TRBJ1-2, with 8 bases that match TRBD1. The V gene's germline CDR1 is MNHEY and CDR2 SVGAGI. V was clipped by 2 bases and J by 7 bases; unmatched bases: 9. The CDR3 totals 15 residues. In DNA, the CDR3 is TGTGCCAGCAGTTACATCAGACAGGGGATGGCTGGCTACACCTTC. Its protein is CASSYIRQGMAGYTF.